The 24 T cell receptor beta chains given below trace back to one sample, sequenced in a study of blood T cell repertoires in COVID-19. The table came from immunoSEQ multiplex PCR; TCRdb's copy has only in-frame clones and leaves some out. The top ten clones hold 9% to 10% of a sample with about 180,000 clones, approximately 88% of them seen once. Sample: PBMCs or T cells enriched from blood (not recorded which). Receptor source: a woman younger than 30 who had recovered from COVID-19.

About this clone: The sample has other DNA sequences that encode this CDR3 too. The rearrangement joins TRBV19 to TRBJ2-3; 12 bases line up with TRBD2. V dropped 3 bases and J dropped 3; count of bases not matched to a gene: 1. Germline lookup yields CDR1 LNHDA and CDR2 SQIVND (reference sequence). This CDR3 spans 15 amino acids. The CDR3 reads CASSIGLAGTDTQYF. The DNA for the CDR3 is TGTGCCAGTAGTATTGGACTAGCGGGAACAGATACGCAGTATTTT.

The V gene is TRBV27, the J gene TRBJ2-7; a weak D match, TRBD1 (7 bases). Per the germline V gene, CDR1 is MNHEY and CDR2 is SMNVEV (reference sequence). V was shortened by 3 bases and J by 2 bases, with 14 bases between the two germline ends. This CDR3 comprises 15 residues. The CDR3 region is CASSFGGQRAYEQYF. The CDR3 DNA sequence: TGTGCCAGCAGTTTCGGGGGACAGCGAGCCTACGAGCAGTACTTC.

This chain uses TRBV29-1 with TRBJ1-5; D may be TRBD1 (5 bases). The CDR3 runs 13 residues. V was trimmed by 6 bases and J by 3 bases, leaving 12 bases between them. CDR1 and CDR2 from the germline V gene are SQVTM and ANQGSEA. The DNA for the CDR3 is TGCAGCGTAATGACAGCAACCAATCAGCCCCAGCATTTT. Its protein product is CSVMTATNQPQHF.

The chain links TRBV19 to TRBJ1-6; 9 nucleotides align to TRBD1. The V and J ends lost 6 bases and 9 bases, in that order; junction bases with no gene match: 3. Germline CDR1 is LNHDA and CDR2 is SQIVND (reference sequence). The CDR3 contains 13 residues. The CDR3 DNA reads as TGTGCCAGTAGAGGACAGGGGCGTTCACCCCTCCACTTT. Translating gives CASRGQGRSPLHF.

The chain has TRBV6-5 and TRBJ1-5; 9 bases fit TRBD1. CDR3 length: 14 residues. The germline CDR1 and CDR2 sequences are MNHEY and SVGAGI. J lost 4 bases, V lost 5 bases, and 3 bases had no gene match. The CDR3 DNA reads as TGTGCCAGCAGTCGGACAGGGGCGAATCAGCCCCAGCATTTT. Translation: CASSRTGANQPQHF.

The chain has TRBV12-3 or TRBV12-4 and TRBJ1-2, with TRBD1 as a possible D gene (5 bases). CDR3 size: 13 residues. With 3 bases removed from V and 2 bases from J, the gap between germline ends came to 7 bases. The CDR3 DNA follows: TGTGCCAGCAGTTTTGACAGCAACTATGGCTACACCTTC. Protein: CASSFDSNYGYTF.

This sequence joins TRBV27 and TRBJ1-1; 7 bases fit TRBD1. CDR3 length: 17 amino acids. Unmatched junction bases numbered 14, after V lost 4 bases and J lost 3 bases. CDR1 and CDR2 from the germline V gene are MNHEY and SMNVEV (reference sequence). The CDR3 DNA is TGTGCCAGCAGTTCTCGACAGGGAAGAGGAGTGGACACTGAAGCTTTCTTT. Translation: CASSSRQGRGVDTEAFF.

The CDR3 nucleotides read TGTGCCAGCAGCCAAATGTACAACTCTGGAAACACCATATATTTT. Translated, it gives CASSQMYNSGNTIYF. The chain recombines TRBV3-1 (or the pseudogene TRBV3-2) with TRBJ1-3; no clear D gene. Trimming shortened V by 2 bases and J by 0 bases, and 8 bases separated the two germline ends. The CDR3 spans 15 residues. Germline V gene data show CDR1 as LGHDT and CDR2 as YNNKEL (reference sequence).

V usage is TRBV11-2 and J usage is TRBJ2-1, with a tentative D call TRBD1 (5 bases). Trimming pared 2 bases from V and 6 bases from J, leaving 23 bases between. Germline loops: CDR1 SGHAT, CDR2 FQNNGV. The CDR3 totals 18 residues. The CDR3 DNA reads as TGTGCCAGCAGCTTAAAATTGGTTGCTTTGACAGAAGTCAATGAGCAGTTCTTC. It yields the protein CASSLKLVALTEVNEQFF.

This clone has only a few counts. This sequence joins TRBV2 and TRBJ2-3, with TRBD1 identical over 8 bases. The CDR3 contains 15 residues. Trimming cost V 1 base and J 8 bases; bases outside gene matches: 8. CDR1 and CDR2 (germline): SNHLY, FYNNEI. CDR3 amino acids: CASSEGQGALVTQYF. The CDR3 nucleotides are TGTGCCAGCAGTGAAGGGCAGGGGGCGCTGGTTACGCAGTATTTT.

V and J are TRBV7-9 and TRBJ2-3, with D unresolved. V shed 5 bases and J shed 6 bases, with 9 bases lying between them. Germline-derived CDR1 and CDR2 are SEHNR and FQNEAQ (reference sequence). The CDR3 covers 12 residues. CDR3 sequence: CASSLSLDTQYF. The CDR3 DNA is TGTGCCAGCAGCCTATCTTTGGATACGCAGTATTTT.

This clone is a singleton in its sample. The DNA of the CDR3 is TGTGCCAGCACCCCCCGGGACAGTAATTCACCCCTCCACTTT. Translation: CASTPRDSNSPLHF. This chain connects TRBV11-2 to TRBJ1-6; 7 bases are shared with TRBD1. The CDR3 totals 14 residues. CDR1 and CDR2 (germline): SGHAT, FQNNGV. J gave up 6 bases and V 7 bases, and 6 bases lay outside the gene matches.

The chain combines TRBV19 with TRBJ2-1, with D possibly matching TRBD1 (5 bases). Germline-derived CDR1 and CDR2 are LNHDA and SQIVND (reference sequence). The CDR3 covers 12 residues. The V end was cut by 5 bases, the J end by 6 bases, with 8 bases between. The DNA of the CDR3 is TGTGCCAGTAGTGACAGATCCAATGAGCAGTTCTTC. It translates to CASSDRSNEQFF.

J is TRBJ2-7 and V is TRBV11-2, with D tentatively TRBD1 (5 bases). V lost 0 bases to trimming and J lost 6 bases, with 9 bases between them. Germline V gene lookup returns CDR1 SGHAT and CDR2 FQNNGV. This CDR3 is 13 amino acids long. Written as DNA, the CDR3 is TGTGCCAGCAGCTTAGACAGGGCAGGCGAGCAGTACTTC. It encodes CASSLDRAGEQYF.

The V gene is TRBV7-8, the J gene TRBJ1-2; D unresolved. Germline CDR1 and CDR2: SGHVS and FQNEAQ. There are 15 residues in the CDR3. V shed 0 bases and J shed 3 bases, with 11 bases lying between them. CDR3 sequence (DNA): TGTGCCAGCAGCTTAGCGTCAGTTCAGGACTATGGCTACACCTTC. It specifies CASSLASVQDYGYTF.

The rearrangement uses TRBV28 and TRBJ2-3; no reliable D call. The germline CDR1 and CDR2 sequences are MDHEN and SYDVKM. V was shortened by 3 bases and J by 2 bases, with 6 bases between the two germline ends. The length of the CDR3 is 13 residues. The CDR3 nucleotides are TGTGCCAGCAGTTTTATATCCACAGATACGCAGTATTTT. This sequence encodes CASSFISTDTQYF.

This chain joins TRBV5-4 and TRBJ2-7, with a possible D match to TRBD2 (6 bases). The germline gives CDR1 SGHNT, CDR2 YYREEE (reference sequence). The germline V and J ends were trimmed by 4 bases and 0 bases, with 11 bases remaining between them. The CDR3 is 14 residues long. CDR3: CASSPGGVSYEQYF. Here the CDR3 DNA reads TGTGCCAGCAGCCCCGGGGGAGTCTCCTACGAGCAGTACTTC.

This clone has just one count. The junction departs from germline at one end; a sequencing error may be responsible. The gene calls are TRBV11-2 and TRBJ1-2, with 7 positions matching TRBD1. Germline V gene sequence: CDR1 SGHAT, CDR2 FQNNGV. The CDR3 length is 11 residues. The DNA of the CDR3 is TGCGGGACAGTCTCTAACTATGGCTACACCTTC. As protein: CGTVSNYGYTF.

The rearrangement links TRBV3-1 (or the pseudogene TRBV3-2) to TRBJ1-5, with a possible D match to TRBD1 (6 bases). Germline V gives CDR1 LGHDT, CDR2 YNNKEL (reference sequence). V was clipped by 4 bases and J by 4 bases, with 8 bases between them. This CDR3 region has 13 residues. The DNA of the CDR3 is TGTGCCAGCAGCCGACAGGTAAATCAGCCCCAGCATTTT. Residues: CASSRQVNQPQHF.

The chain combines TRBV30 with TRBJ1-5; 7 bases fit TRBD1. The CDR3 runs 14 residues. Germline V lookup: CDR1 GTSNPN, CDR2 SVGIG (reference sequence). With 0 bases clipped from V and 6 bases from J, the junction kept 5 bases outside the gene matches. The CDR3 DNA follows: TGTGCCTGGAGTGTACAGGGGCCCCCTCAGCCCCAGCATTTT. The encoded protein is CAWSVQGPPQPQHF.

CDR3 nucleotide sequence: TGTGCCAGCAGCTTAGCTGCGGGGTCCCCCTCCTACGAGCAGTACTTC. Translation gives CASSLAAGSPSYEQYF. The rearrangement links TRBV7-6 to TRBJ2-7, with a tentative D call TRBD2 (6 bases). Trimming left V 0 bases short and J 0 bases short, with 12 bases between. Germline CDR1 reads SGHVS; CDR2 reads FNYEAQ. The CDR3 runs 16 residues.

The chain uses TRBV7-8 and TRBJ2-7; TRBD2 aligns across 9 bases. The V gene end was trimmed by 5 bases and the J gene end by 3 bases; junction bases not matched to a gene: 5. Germline CDR1 reads SGHVS; CDR2 reads FQNEAQ. The CDR3 sequence is 14 residues long. CDR3 sequence: CASSGGTSSYEQYF. The CDR3, as DNA: TGTGCCAGCAGCGGGGGGACTAGCAGCTACGAGCAGTACTTC.

The chain carries TRBV7-2 and TRBJ2-5; tentatively, D is TRBD1 (5 bases). CDR3 length: 13 residues. V lost 5 bases and J 1 base, leaving 8 bases between the germline ends. From germline, CDR1 is SGHTA and CDR2 FQGNSA. The CDR3 nucleotides are TGTGCCAGCAGCCAGGGCCTCCAAGAGACCCAGTACTTC. Translated, it gives CASSQGLQETQYF.

The chain is built from TRBV25-1 and TRBJ1-6; D is ambiguous. The CDR3 spans 14 residues. Trimming pared 5 bases from V and 8 bases from J, leaving 13 bases between. Germline values: CDR1 MGHDK, CDR2 SYGVNS. The CDR3 DNA reads as TGTGCCAGCAGTACGAGGGTGGCGCATTCACCCCTCCACTTT. It specifies CASSTRVAHSPLHF.